Presented here are 20 T cell receptor beta chains from one specimen sequenced in a study of patients and donors after allogeneic stem cell transplantation. One entry per CDR3 protein results from TCRdb running MiXCR on the RT-PCR reads. The sample has about 960,000 distinct CDR3 sequences, more than 15% seen once. The sample consisted of blood, either unsorted or a sorted T cell fraction (not recorded which). These receptors were obtained from a human donor who was either an allogeneic HSCT recipient or a stem cell or donor lymphocyte infusion donor (not recorded which). It is not recorded whose cells these are; they may come from a transplant donor.

This clonotype has a handful of counts. The chain uses TRBV6-2 or TRBV6-3 and TRBJ2-7, with a weak D call TRBD1 (6 bases). Between the trimmed V and J ends, which lost 6 bases and 0 bases, there was a span of 12 bases. The germline gives CDR1 MNHEY, CDR2 SVGEGT. The CDR3 sequence is 14 residues long. DNA for the CDR3: TGTGCCAGCAGCTACACAGGGAGCTCCTACGAGCAGTACTTC. This gives the protein CASSYTGSSYEQYF.

This chain joins TRBV7-2 and TRBJ1-1; D call uncertain. Trimming stripped 5 bases from V and 4 bases from J, with 17 bases between. This CDR3 is built from 15 residues. Germline CDR1 SGHTA, CDR2 FQGNSA. This chain's CDR3 is CASSQPAPGTTEAFF. As DNA, the CDR3 is TGTGCCAGCAGCCAACCGGCCCCCGGAACCACTGAAGCTTTCTTT.

In its sample, this clonotype was seen a few times. CDR3 DNA sequence: TGTGCCAGCAGCGGGGGGAGGAGGTCCGAGCAGTACTTC. It encodes CASSGGRRSEQYF. This chain connects TRBV5-6 to TRBJ2-7, with D perhaps TRBD2 (6 bases). CDR3 size: 13 residues. CDR1 is SGHDT, CDR2 YYEEEE, per germline. Trimming pared 4 bases from V and 6 bases from J, leaving 14 bases between.

The V call is TRBV6-2 or TRBV6-3, the J call TRBJ1-5; D call uncertain. The CDR3 consists of 17 residues. V gave up 6 bases and J gave up 0 bases, with 18 bases separating them. Germline lookup yields CDR1 MNHEY and CDR2 SVGEGT. The CDR3 DNA follows: TGTGCCAGCAGACACAGAGTCGGGAACGGTAGCAATCAGCCCCAGCATTTT. Its translation: CASRHRVGNGSNQPQHF.

The genes are TRBV4-3 and TRBJ2-3; D is unclear. The V gene's germline CDR1 is LGHNA and CDR2 YSLEER. The V and J ends lost 1 base and 2 bases respectively, with 10 bases between them. The CDR3 runs 15 residues. CDR3 region: CASSQARGSTDTQYF. The CDR3 region has the DNA TGCGCCAGCAGCCAAGCCAGAGGATCCACAGATACGCAGTATTTT.

The chain has TRBV11-1 and TRBJ2-1, with TRBD1 matching over 7 bases. The V and J ends lost 1 base and 0 bases, in that order; junction bases with no gene match: 12. The germline V gene has CDR1 SGHAT and CDR2 FQDESV (reference sequence). This CDR3 region has 19 residues. The CDR3 nucleotides read TGTGCCAGCAGCTTAGTAACTCTCCGGGACAGAAGCTCCTACAATGAGCAGTTCTTC. Translated: CASSLVTLRDRSSYNEQFF.

The V gene is TRBV9, the J gene TRBJ1-2; the match to TRBD1 covers 12 bases. With V trimmed by 3 bases and J by 4 bases, 4 bases remained unmatched. Looked up from germline, CDR1 is SGDLS and CDR2 is YYNGEE. This CDR3 region has 15 residues. The CDR3 region is CASSDRDRGPYGYTF. Here the CDR3 DNA reads TGTGCCAGCAGCGACCGGGACAGGGGGCCCTATGGCTACACCTTC.

The sample holds a few counts of this clonotype. The chain recombines TRBV11-3 with TRBJ2-5; 8 positions agree with TRBD1. Germline V gene sequence: CDR1 SGHNT, CDR2 YENEEA. CDR3 length equals 14 residues. The V and J ends lost 6 bases and 5 bases, in that order; junction bases with no gene match: 8. CDR3 bases: TGTGCCAGCAGTAGACAGGGGTCTTCGGAGACCCAGTACTTC. This gives the protein CASSRQGSSETQYF.

The CDR3 DNA follows: TGCGCCAGCAAACAGGGACAGATGAACACTGAAGCTTTCTTT. It codes for CASKQGQMNTEAFF. The rearrangement links TRBV5-1 to TRBJ1-1; the match to TRBD1 covers 7 bases. Germline V gene data show CDR1 as SGHRS and CDR2 as YFSETQ. This CDR3 is built from 14 residues. Losses at the gene ends were 6 bases for V and 0 bases for J; bases not matched to a gene: 5.

This clonotype was counted only a few times. This chain uses TRBV7-2 with TRBJ2-1; D gene unclear. The CDR3 runs to 15 residues. CDR1 and CDR2 from the germline V gene are SGHTA and FQGNSA. V lost 3 bases and J lost 2, with 11 bases in between. CDR3 nucleotide sequence: TGTGCCAGCAGCTTCCGGACCCTACCCTACAATGAGCAGTTCTTC. It is translated as CASSFRTLPYNEQFF.

The chain links TRBV20-1 to TRBJ2-1, with 8 bases that match TRBD2. CDR1 and CDR2 (germline): DFQATT, SNEGSKA (reference sequence). CDR3 length: 12 residues. The V gene end was trimmed by 6 bases and the J gene end by 8 bases; junction bases not matched to a gene: 6. In DNA, the CDR3 is TGCAGTGCAGGAAGCGGGAGCTATGAGCAGTTCTTC. Translation: CSAGSGSYEQFF.

Only a few counts were recorded for this clonotype. This chain uses TRBV7-3 with TRBJ2-3, with 7 bases fitting TRBD2. The germline gives CDR1 SGHTA, CDR2 FQGTGA. The CDR3 runs to 16 residues. V shed 1 base and J 5 bases; nucleotides not matched to a gene: 9. The CDR3 reads CASSLSPSGGGDTQYF. In nucleotides, the CDR3 is TGTGCCAGCAGCTTAAGCCCTAGCGGTGGGGGAGATACGCAGTATTTT.

This chain joins TRBV7-2 and TRBJ1-5; 7 nucleotides agree with TRBD1. Germline loops: CDR1 SGHTA, CDR2 FQGNSA. Trimming removed 1 base from V and 6 bases from J; junction bases left unmatched: 6. The CDR3 spans 15 residues. As DNA, the CDR3 is TGTGCCAGCAGCTTAGTAGGGACAGAGGGTCAGCCCCAGCATTTT. This gives the protein CASSLVGTEGQPQHF.

This clonotype showed up just a few times. This rearrangement joins TRBV12-3 or TRBV12-4 to TRBJ2-1; no clear D gene. V was pared by 8 bases and J by 1 base, with 9 bases between. The CDR3 covers 13 residues. CDR3 loop: CASSMGSYNEQFF. The CDR3 DNA follows: TGTGCCAGCTCGATGGGATCCTACAATGAGCAGTTCTTC.

The V gene is TRBV29-1, the J gene TRBJ1-1, with D perhaps TRBD1 (5 bases). Trimming stripped 4 bases from V and 1 base from J, with 13 bases between. Germline assignment: CDR1 SQVTM and CDR2 ANQGSEA. The CDR3 contains 14 residues. The CDR3 DNA sequence: TGCAGCGTTGCAGGACTGGGGGGGAACACTGAAGCTTTCTTT. Its protein product is CSVAGLGGNTEAFF.

The CDR3 spells CASNEGVVGYYGYTF. In nucleotides, the CDR3 is TGTGCCAGCAATGAAGGGGTAGTAGGGTACTATGGCTACACCTTC. V usage is TRBV12-3 or TRBV12-4 and J usage is TRBJ1-2; D is perhaps TRBD1 (5 bases). V lost 7 bases and J lost 3, with 18 bases in between. The CDR3 loop spans 15 amino acids.

This clonotype has just a few counts. This chain connects TRBV6-1 to TRBJ2-7, with TRBD2 matching over 10 bases. Trimming cost V 6 bases and J 3 bases; bases outside gene matches: 11. CDR3 length equals 16 residues. Germline CDR1 reads MNHNS; CDR2 reads SASEGT. This CDR3 reads CASSDSPGLASYEQYF. The CDR3 nucleotides are TGTGCCAGCAGCGATTCACCGGGACTAGCGAGCTACGAGCAGTACTTC.

The rearrangement joins TRBV7-9 to TRBJ1-5; 9 bases line up with TRBD1. Germline V lookup: CDR1 SEHNR, CDR2 FQNEAQ (reference sequence). Unmatched junction bases numbered 8, after V lost 2 bases and J lost 6 bases. The CDR3 has 16 residues. The CDR3 is CASSLTDRGSTQPQHF. The DNA of the CDR3 is TGTGCCAGCAGCTTAACCGACAGGGGGTCTACTCAGCCCCAGCATTTT.

The chain employs TRBV7-9 and TRBJ2-1; 13 bases line up with TRBD2. Germline V lookup: CDR1 SEHNR, CDR2 FQNEAQ (reference sequence). The CDR3 totals 17 residues. J gave up 4 bases and V 3 bases, and 6 bases lay outside the gene matches. CDR3 region: CASSFGLAGARYNEQFF. The CDR3 DNA follows: TGTGCCAGCAGCTTTGGACTAGCGGGGGCTCGGTACAATGAGCAGTTCTTC.

This clonotype was detected only a few times. V gene TRBV29-1 combines with J gene TRBJ2-3; 10 bases match TRBD1. The CDR3 extends over 13 amino acids. J was trimmed by 4 bases and V by 4 bases; bases with no gene match: 2. Germline V gene sequence: CDR1 SQVTM, CDR2 ANQGSEA. The CDR3 DNA reads TGCAGCGTTGGGACAGGGGGAGCAGATACGCAGTATTTT. Protein sequence: CSVGTGGADTQYF.